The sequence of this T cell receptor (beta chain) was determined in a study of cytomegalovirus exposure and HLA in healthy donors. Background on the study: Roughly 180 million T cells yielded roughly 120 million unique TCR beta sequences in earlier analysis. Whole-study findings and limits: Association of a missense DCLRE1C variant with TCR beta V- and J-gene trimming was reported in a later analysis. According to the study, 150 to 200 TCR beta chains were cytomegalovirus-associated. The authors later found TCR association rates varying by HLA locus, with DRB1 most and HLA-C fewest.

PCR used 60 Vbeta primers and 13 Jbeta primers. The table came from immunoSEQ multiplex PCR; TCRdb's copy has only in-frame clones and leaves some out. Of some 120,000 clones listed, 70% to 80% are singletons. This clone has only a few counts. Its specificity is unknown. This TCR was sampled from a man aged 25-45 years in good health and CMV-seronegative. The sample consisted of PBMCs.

This CDR3 is CASKDRGPGNQPQHF. CDR3 nucleotides: TGTGCCAGTAAGGACAGGGGGCCGGGCAATCAGCCCCAGCATTTT. V gene TRBV19 combines with J gene TRBJ1-5, with TRBD1 matching 11 bases. V was pared by 7 bases and J by 2 bases, with 4 bases of the junction left unmatched. CDR1 is LNHDA, CDR2 SQIVND, per germline (reference sequence). CDR3 length: 15 residues.